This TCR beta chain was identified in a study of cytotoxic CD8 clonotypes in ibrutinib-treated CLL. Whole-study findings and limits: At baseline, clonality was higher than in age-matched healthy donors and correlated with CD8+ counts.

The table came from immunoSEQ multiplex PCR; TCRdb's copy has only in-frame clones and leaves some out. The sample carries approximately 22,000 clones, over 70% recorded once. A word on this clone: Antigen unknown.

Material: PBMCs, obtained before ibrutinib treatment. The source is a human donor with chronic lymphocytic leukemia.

The CDR3 protein is CASSLPANTEAFF. The CDR3 DNA is TGTGCCAGCAGCCTCCCGGCTAACACTGAAGCTTTCTTT. The chain has TRBV5-4 and TRBJ1-1; unclear D gene. This CDR3 spans 13 amino acids. Germline V CDR1 and CDR2: SGHNT, YYREEE (reference sequence). V shed 4 bases and J shed 2 bases, with 9 bases lying between them.